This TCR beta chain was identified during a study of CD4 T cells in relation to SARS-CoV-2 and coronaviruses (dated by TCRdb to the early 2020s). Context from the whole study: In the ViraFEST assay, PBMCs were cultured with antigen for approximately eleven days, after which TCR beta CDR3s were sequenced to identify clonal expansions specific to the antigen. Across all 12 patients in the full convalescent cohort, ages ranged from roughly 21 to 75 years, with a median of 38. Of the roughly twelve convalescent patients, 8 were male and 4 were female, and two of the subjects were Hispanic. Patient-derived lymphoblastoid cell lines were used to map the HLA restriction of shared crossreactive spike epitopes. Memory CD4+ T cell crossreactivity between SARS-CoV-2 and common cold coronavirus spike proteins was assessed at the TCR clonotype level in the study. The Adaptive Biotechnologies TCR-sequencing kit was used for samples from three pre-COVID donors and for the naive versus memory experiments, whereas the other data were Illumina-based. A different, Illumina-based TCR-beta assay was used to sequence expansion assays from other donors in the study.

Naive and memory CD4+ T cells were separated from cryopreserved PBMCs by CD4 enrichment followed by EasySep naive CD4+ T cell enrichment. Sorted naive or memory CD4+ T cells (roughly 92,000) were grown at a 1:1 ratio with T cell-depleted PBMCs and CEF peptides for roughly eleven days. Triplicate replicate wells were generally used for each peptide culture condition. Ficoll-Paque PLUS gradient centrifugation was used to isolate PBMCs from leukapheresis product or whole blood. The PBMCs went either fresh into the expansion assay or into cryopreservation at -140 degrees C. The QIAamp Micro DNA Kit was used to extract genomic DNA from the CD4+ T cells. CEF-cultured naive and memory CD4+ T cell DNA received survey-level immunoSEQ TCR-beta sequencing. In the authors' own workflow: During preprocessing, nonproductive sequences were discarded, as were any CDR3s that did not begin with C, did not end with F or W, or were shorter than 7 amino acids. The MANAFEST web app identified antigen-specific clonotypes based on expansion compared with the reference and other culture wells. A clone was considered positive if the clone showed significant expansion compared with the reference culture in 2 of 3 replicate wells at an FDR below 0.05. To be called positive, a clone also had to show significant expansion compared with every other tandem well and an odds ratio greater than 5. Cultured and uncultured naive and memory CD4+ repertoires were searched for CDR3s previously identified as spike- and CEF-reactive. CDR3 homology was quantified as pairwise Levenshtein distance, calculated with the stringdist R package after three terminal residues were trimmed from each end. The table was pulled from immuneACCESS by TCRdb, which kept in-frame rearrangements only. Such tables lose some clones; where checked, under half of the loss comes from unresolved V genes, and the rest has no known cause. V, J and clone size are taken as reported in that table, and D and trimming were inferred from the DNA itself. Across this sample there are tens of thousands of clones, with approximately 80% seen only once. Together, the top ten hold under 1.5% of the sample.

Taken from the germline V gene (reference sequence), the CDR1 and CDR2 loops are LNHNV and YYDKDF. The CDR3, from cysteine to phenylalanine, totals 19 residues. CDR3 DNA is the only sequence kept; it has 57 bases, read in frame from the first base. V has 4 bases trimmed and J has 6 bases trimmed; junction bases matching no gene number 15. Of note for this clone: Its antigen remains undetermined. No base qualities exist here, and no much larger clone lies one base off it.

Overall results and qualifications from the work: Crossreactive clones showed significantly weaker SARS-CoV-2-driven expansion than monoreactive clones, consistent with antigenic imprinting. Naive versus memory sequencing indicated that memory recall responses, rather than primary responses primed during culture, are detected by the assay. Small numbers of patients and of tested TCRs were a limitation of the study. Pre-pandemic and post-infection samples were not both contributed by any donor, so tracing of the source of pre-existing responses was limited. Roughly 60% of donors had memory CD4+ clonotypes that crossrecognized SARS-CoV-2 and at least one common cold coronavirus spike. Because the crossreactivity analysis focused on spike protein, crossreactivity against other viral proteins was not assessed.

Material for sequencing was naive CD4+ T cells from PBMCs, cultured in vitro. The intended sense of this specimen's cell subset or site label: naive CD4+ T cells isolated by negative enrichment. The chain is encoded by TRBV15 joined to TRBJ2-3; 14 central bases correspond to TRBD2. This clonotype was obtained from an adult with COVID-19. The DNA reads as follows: TGTGCCACCAGCACGACTAGCGGGAGGGCCGTTCTGTACGTTGATACGCAGTATTTT. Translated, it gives CATSTTSGRAVLYVDTQYF.